Here is one T cell receptor (beta chain) with its context. The antigen is not known. V lost 8 bases, J lost 8 bases, and 10 bases stayed unmatched. This CDR3 comprises 13 residues. This record belongs to a study of beta chain features in type 1 diabetes. General study points: When Type 1 diabetes patients were examined, their TCRB CDR3s proved moderately but significantly shorter in all four CD4+ subsets. Within the patient group, naive, central memory and Treg TCRB repertoires appeared more similar to each other than within healthy donors.

Every isolated RNA sample was fully reverse transcribed, so sequencing captured expressed TCRB transcripts. TCRdb's table, derived via immunoSEQ multiplex PCR, lists solely in-frame clones and lacks some. Of 300,000 to 350,000 clones listed, less than 10% were seen once; the top ten hold around 0.44%. The chain employs TRBV23-1 and TRBJ1-2; TRBD1 matches 8 bases. TRBV23-1 is reported as an ORF; its role is uncertain. The clonotype originates from a woman aged 18-29 years in good health. The sample comprised central memory CD4+ T cells from blood. CDR3 coding DNA: TGCGCCAGCCTTGACAGGGGAACGTCGGGCTACACCTTC. Its protein product is CASLDRGTSGYTF.